Listed below are T cell receptor beta chains from one sample, sequenced in a study of T cell responses to AZD1222 COVID-19 vaccine. Clones were sequenced by immunoSEQ multiplex PCR, and TCRdb holds only the in-frame ones, with some missing. The repertoire includes about 120,000 clones, around 87% of them detected once, and 0.95% to 1.5% sits in the top ten. The sample was peripheral blood, taken on day 0 of AZD1222 vaccination. The receptors originated from an adult in good health. The CDR3 runs from the conserved cysteine through the conserved F or W. A D gene is named only where the DNA matches it firmly. Some rows have no size entry. The others give once, few or many, or a class for an expanded clone.

CDR3 length	clone size	J gene	V gene	D gene	CDR3 protein	CDR3 DNA
15	-	TRBJ1-2	TRBV7-9	TRBD1	CASNNPATGEYGYTF	TGTGCCAGCAACAACCCCGCGACAGGGGAATATGGCTACACCTTC
16	-	TRBJ1-2	TRBV9	-	CASNAAQVRVRYGYTF	TGTGCCAGCAACGCCGCTCAGGTCCGGGTACGCTATGGCTACACCTTC
13	once	TRBJ1-6	TRBV10-3	TRBD1	CAIRGQGDSPLHF	TGTGCCATCAGGGGACAGGGGGATTCACCCCTCCACTTT
14	-	TRBJ2-5	TRBV18	TRBD2	CASSPSSGGETQYF	TGTGCCAGCTCACCGTCTAGCGGGGGGGAGACCCAGTACTTC
15	once	TRBJ1-4	TRBV9	-	CASSVGGGQAEKLFF	TGTGCCAGCAGCGTAGGTGGGGGGCAGGCTGAAAAACTGTTTTTT
13	-	TRBJ1-1	TRBV11-3	-	CASSLATGTEAFF	TGTGCCAGCAGCTTAGCCACAGGCACTGAAGCTTTCTTT
11	-	TRBJ1-2	TRBV3-1/TRBV3-2	-	CASSLIWDYTF	TGTGCCAGCAGCCTGATCTGGGACTACACCTTC
14	-	TRBJ1-2	TRBV5-1	-	CASSLAGDLYGYTF	TGCGCCAGCAGCTTGGCAGGGGACTTATATGGCTACACCTTC
18	once	TRBJ1-4	TRBV9	-	CASSPGVGRGGRREKLFF	TGTGCCAGCAGCCCCGGGGTGGGGCGGGGAGGCCGACGGGAAAAACTGTTTTTT
19	-	TRBJ2-2	TRBV7-9	TRBD1	CASSRLKTGGRLNTGELFF	TGTGCCAGCAGCCGCCTAAAAACAGGGGGCAGACTAAACACCGGGGAGCTGTTTTTT
14	few	TRBJ2-7	TRBV5-1	-	CASSLDGYPYEQYF	TGCGCCAGCAGCTTGGACGGCTACCCCTACGAGCAGTACTTC
13	-	TRBJ1-1	TRBV7-2	TRBD1	CASSIQGQTEAFF	TGTGCCAGCAGCATCCAGGGACAGACTGAAGCTTTCTTT
15	-	TRBJ2-1	TRBV5-1	-	CASTRGTGNYNEQFF	TGCGCCAGTACCCGGGGGACGGGGAACTACAATGAGCAGTTCTTC
15	-	TRBJ2-7	TRBV10-3	TRBD1	CAIRPAGTGVVEQYF	TGTGCCATCAGACCCGCGGGGACAGGGGTCGTCGAGCAGTACTTC
16	-	TRBJ2-3	TRBV5-4	TRBD1	CASSGGGQGARDTQYF	TGTGCCAGCAGCGGTGGCGGACAGGGGGCTCGGGATACGCAGTATTTT
12	-	TRBJ2-7	TRBV19	-	CASSAGSYEQYF	TGTGCCAGTAGCGCCGGCTCCTACGAGCAGTACTTC
12	-	TRBJ1-2	TRBV5-4	-	CASSFGSYGYTF	TGTGCCAGCAGCTTTGGCAGCTATGGCTACACCTTC
16	-	TRBJ2-5	TRBV11-2	-	CASSEKRTVRRETQYF	TGTGCCAGCAGCGAGAAACGGACTGTCCGACGGGAGACCCAGTACTTC
15	-	TRBJ1-3	TRBV3-1/TRBV3-2	TRBD1	CASSQVGGTGNTIYF	TGTGCCAGCAGCCAAGTAGGGGGCACTGGAAACACCATATATTTT
11	-	TRBJ2-5	TRBV6-2/TRBV6-3	-	CASSHGETQYF	TGTGCCAGCAGTCATGGGGAGACCCAGTACTTC
13	-	TRBJ2-7	TRBV7-9	-	CASNPEQVPEQYF	TGTGCCAGCAACCCCGAACAGGTACCTGAGCAGTACTTC
14	-	TRBJ1-5	TRBV6-5	-	CASASDLGHQPQHF	TGTGCCAGCGCCTCGGATCTTGGGCATCAGCCCCAGCATTTT
15	-	TRBJ1-1	TRBV11-2	TRBD1	CASSSTGTGITEAFF	TGTGCCAGCAGCTCCACCGGGACAGGGATCACTGAAGCTTTCTTT
14	-	TRBJ2-1	TRBV4-2	-	CASSQEGRKNEQFF	TGTGCCAGCAGCCAAGAGGGGCGTAAAAATGAGCAGTTCTTC
14	-	TRBJ2-2	TRBV19	-	CASSWPANTGELFF	TGTGCCAGTAGTTGGCCAGCGAACACCGGGGAGCTGTTTTTT
13	-	TRBJ1-3	TRBV30	-	CAWSTGVGNTIYF	TGTGCCTGGAGTACCGGAGTTGGAAACACCATATATTTT
15	once	TRBJ2-1	TRBV6-5	-	CASRPTQTSYNEQFF	TGTGCCAGCAGGCCGACCCAAACCTCCTACAATGAGCAGTTCTTC
14	-	TRBJ2-7	TRBV6-6	TRBD1	CASRIGRGSHEQYF	TGTGCCAGCAGGATAGGCAGGGGGAGCCACGAGCAGTACTTC
14	-	TRBJ2-7	TRBV5-1	-	CASSSQSFSYEQYF	TGCGCCAGCAGCTCTCAGAGTTTCTCCTACGAGCAGTACTTC
17	-	TRBJ1-3	TRBV9	TRBD1	CASTPDVGQGAGNTIYF	TGTGCCAGCACCCCAGATGTTGGACAGGGGGCTGGAAACACCATATATTTT
15	once	TRBJ2-5	TRBV9	TRBD1	CASSVGTGAQETQYF	TGTGCCAGCAGCGTAGGGACAGGAGCACAAGAGACCCAGTACTTC
15	-	TRBJ2-1	TRBV4-1	-	CASSQVVSVADEQFF	TGCGCCAGCAGCCAAGTTGTAAGTGTGGCCGATGAGCAGTTCTTC
15	-	TRBJ1-1	TRBV19	-	CASRSGGGGGTEAFF	TGTGCCAGTAGGTCCGGGGGTGGAGGAGGCACTGAAGCTTTCTTT
16	-	TRBJ1-4	TRBV5-1	-	CASSLAKTASNEKLFF	TGCGCCAGCAGCTTGGCGAAGACAGCTTCTAATGAAAAACTGTTTTTT
14	-	TRBJ1-2	TRBV19	-	CASSIATVYGGYTF	TGTGCCAGTAGTATAGCTACAGTTTACGGGGGCTACACCTTC
15	-	TRBJ1-5	TRBV5-5	TRBD1	CASSWGQVKNQPQHF	TGTGCCAGCAGCTGGGGACAGGTCAAGAATCAGCCCCAGCATTTT
14	-	TRBJ2-3	TRBV10-3	TRBD1	CAILRGQSTDTQYF	TGTGCCATCTTGAGGGGGCAAAGCACAGATACGCAGTATTTT
17	-	TRBJ2-3	TRBV10-3	-	CAIRREPGTRGTDTQYF	TGTGCCATCAGAAGGGAGCCGGGAACCCGGGGGACAGATACGCAGTATTTT
15	once	TRBJ2-3	TRBV11-2	-	CASSLVGTSTDTQYF	TGTGCCAGCAGCTTAGTAGGTACTAGCACAGATACGCAGTATTTT
12	few	TRBJ1-1	TRBV6-5	-	CASSRLGGWAFF	TGTGCCAGCAGTAGACTGGGCGGTTGGGCTTTCTTT